Detailed here is one TCR beta chain. The sample originates from a study of blood T cell repertoires in COVID-19. As for the study in general: Acute and convalescent COVID-19 samples came from the United States, Italy and Spain. Sources were T cells, B-cell-depleted T cells, or PBMCs; the material itself was cDNA or gDNA.

Unmatched junction bases numbered 7, after V lost 7 bases and J lost 4 bases. CDR1 and CDR2 (germline): SQVTM, ANQGSEA. The CDR3 extends over 13 amino acids. Participants' own reports of clinical history determined their cohort assignment. Repertoires were generated with immunoSEQ multiplex PCR, while TCRdb's copy carries only in-frame clones and drops some. This sample has hundreds of thousands of clones; around 88% occur once, and the top ten carry 2.5% to 3.5%. Sample: PBMCs or T cells enriched from blood (not recorded which). The rearrangement links TRBV29-1 to TRBJ2-1, with 7 positions matching TRBD1. The sequence derives from a middle-aged woman with acute COVID-19. CDR3: CSATGQSYNEQFF. CDR3 nucleotide sequence: TGCAGCGCAACGGGACAGAGTTACAATGAGCAGTTCTTC.